This note documents a single T cell receptor beta chain sequence. Germline CDR1 and CDR2: SNHLY and FYNNEI. The CDR3 is 14 residues long. Trimming removed 7 bases from V and 2 bases from J; junction bases left unmatched: 5. The sample is drawn from a study of long-term antiretroviral therapy in people with HIV. At survey level, the immunoSEQ assay was run in its v3.0 version. The protocol was immunoSEQ multiplex PCR, while the TCRdb copy is restricted to in-frame clones and leaves out a portion. Of 32,000 or so clones in the sample, approximately 90% were seen once. This receptor was identified in a man aged 45-60 years with HIV. The sequencing here drew on unsorted PBMCs, taken 3.2 years before starting antiretroviral therapy. This chain links TRBV2 with TRBJ2-5; 9 bases are a match to TRBD1. As DNA, the CDR3 is TGTGCCAGCACAGGACAGGGGTCACAAGAGACCCAGTACTTC. Translating it yields CASTGQGSQETQYF.